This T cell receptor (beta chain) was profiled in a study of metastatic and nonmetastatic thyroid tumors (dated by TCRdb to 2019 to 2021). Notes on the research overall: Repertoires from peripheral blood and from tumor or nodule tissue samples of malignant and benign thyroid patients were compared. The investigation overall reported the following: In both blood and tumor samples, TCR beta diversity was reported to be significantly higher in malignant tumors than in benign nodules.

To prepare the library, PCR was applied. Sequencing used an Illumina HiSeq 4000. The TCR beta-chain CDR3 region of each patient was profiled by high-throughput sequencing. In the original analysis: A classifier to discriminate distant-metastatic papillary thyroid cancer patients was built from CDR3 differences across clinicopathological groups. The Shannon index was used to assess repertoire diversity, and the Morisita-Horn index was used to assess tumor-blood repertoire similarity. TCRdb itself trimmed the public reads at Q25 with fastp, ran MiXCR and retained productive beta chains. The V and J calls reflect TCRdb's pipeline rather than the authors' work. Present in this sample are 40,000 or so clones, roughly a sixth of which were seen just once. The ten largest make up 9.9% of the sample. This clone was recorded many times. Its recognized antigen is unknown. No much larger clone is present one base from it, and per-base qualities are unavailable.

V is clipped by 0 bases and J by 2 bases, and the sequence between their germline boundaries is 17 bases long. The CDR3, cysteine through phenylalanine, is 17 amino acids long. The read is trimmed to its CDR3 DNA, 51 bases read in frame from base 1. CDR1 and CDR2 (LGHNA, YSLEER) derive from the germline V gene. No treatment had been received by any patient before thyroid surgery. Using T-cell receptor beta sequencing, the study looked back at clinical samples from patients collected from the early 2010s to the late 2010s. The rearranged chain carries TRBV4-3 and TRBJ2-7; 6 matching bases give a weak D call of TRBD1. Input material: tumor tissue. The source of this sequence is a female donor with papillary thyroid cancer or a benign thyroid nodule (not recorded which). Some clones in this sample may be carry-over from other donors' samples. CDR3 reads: CASSQDRGGQYPYEQYF. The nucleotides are TGCGCCAGCAGCCAAGATAGGGGTGGACAGTATCCCTACGAGCAGTACTTC.